This passage covers 32 T cell receptor beta chains from one sample sequenced in a study of shared clonotypes between healthy human individuals. TCRdb keeps only in-frame clones here, not all; method: immunoSEQ multiplex PCR. The sample consists of fewer than 1.8 million clones, around 98.5% of them appearing once. Sequencing was done on a sample of naive CD4+ T cells sorted from blood. Subset in this sample: CD45RA+ positively selected. All receptors come from a young man in good health.

The V gene is TRBV28, the J gene TRBJ2-1; 8 bases map to TRBD1. The V gene end was trimmed by 5 bases and the J gene end by 8 bases; junction bases not matched to a gene: 14. The length of the CDR3 is 16 residues. CDR1 is MDHEN and CDR2 is SYDVKM in the germline V gene. The CDR3 DNA sequence: TGTGCCAGCAGTCGCTACCGGGACAGGACACTTGATGAGCAGTTCTTC. Translation gives CASSRYRDRTLDEQFF.

This chain links TRBV18 with TRBJ2-7, with 9 bases aligning to TRBD1. Germline CDR1 reads KGHSH; CDR2 reads LQKENI. J gave up 4 bases and V 4 bases, and 5 bases lay outside the gene matches. This CDR3 is built from 14 residues. This chain's CDR3 is CASSLTGGVYEQYF. CDR3 nucleotides: TGTGCCAGCTCACTGACAGGGGGAGTATACGAGCAGTACTTC.

J is TRBJ2-1 and V is TRBV7-2, with D perhaps matching TRBD1 or TRBD2 (5 bases each). Trimming cost V 0 bases and J 10 bases, with 10 bases left between them. The CDR3 contains 13 residues. Germline-derived CDR1 and CDR2 are SGHTA and FQGNSA. The DNA for the CDR3 is TGTGCCAGCAGCTTAGCGAGGGCAGGGGAGCAGTTCTTC. This translates into CASSLARAGEQFF.

On this clone: Other DNA sequences in this specimen translate into the identical CDR3. The rearrangement links TRBV5-1 to TRBJ2-7; 16 bases fit TRBD2. The V and J ends lost 4 bases and 4 bases, in that order; junction bases with no gene match: 5. The CDR3 totals 16 residues. Per germline, CDR1 SGHRS and CDR2 YFSETQ. The CDR3 DNA is TGCGCCAGCAGCCCGGGACTAGCGGGAGGGCCTTACGAGCAGTACTTC. Its translation: CASSPGLAGGPYEQYF.

The V gene is TRBV29-1, the J gene TRBJ2-3; D ambiguous. Between the trimmed V and J ends, which lost 0 bases and 10 bases, there was a span of 5 bases. Germline CDR1 and CDR2: SQVTM and ANQGSEA. The CDR3 is 10 residues long. The DNA for the CDR3 is TGCAGCGTTGAAGACGTCGCGCAGTATTTT. Its translation is CSVEDVAQYF.

J is TRBJ2-2 and V is TRBV7-3, with a tentative D call TRBD1 (5 bases). Germline values: CDR1 SGHTA, CDR2 FQGTGA. Trimming took off 6 bases at V and 3 bases at J, with 11 bases between the two ends. The CDR3 length is 14 residues. In DNA form, the CDR3 reads TGTGCCAGCAGGGCACCAGGGTACACCGGGGAGCTGTTTTTT. Translating gives CASRAPGYTGELFF.

The chain uses TRBV4-1 and TRBJ2-3; D unresolved. Trimming left V 3 bases short and J 6 bases short, with 7 bases between. Germline V gene data show CDR1 as MGHRA and CDR2 as YSYEKL. The CDR3 has 12 amino acids. The CDR3 DNA is TGCGCCAGCAGCCACCCCTCCGATACGCAGTATTTT. It codes for CASSHPSDTQYF.

The CDR3 nucleotides are TGTGCCAGTAGTATCGTGGGGATAACTAATGAAAAACTGTTTTTT. Its translation: CASSIVGITNEKLFF. This chain links TRBV19 with TRBJ1-4, with D unresolved. The V and J ends lost 3 bases and 1 base respectively, with 9 bases between them. The CDR3 length is 15 residues. Germline V gene lookup returns CDR1 LNHDA and CDR2 SQIVND (reference sequence). The whole variable domain, filled in from reference TRBV19 and TRBJ1-4, reads DGGITQSPKYLFRKEGQNVTLSCEQNLNHDAMYWYRQDPGQGLRLIYYSQIVNDFQKGDIAEGYSVSREKKESFPLTVTSAQKNPTAFYLCASSIVGITNEKLFFGSGTQLSVL.

The rearrangement uses TRBV4-1 and TRBJ2-1, with D tentatively TRBD1 or TRBD2 (5 bases each). The CDR3 sequence is 13 residues long. Germline-derived CDR1 and CDR2 are MGHRA and YSYEKL. Trimming stripped 4 bases from V and 10 bases from J, with 14 bases between. CDR3 loop: CASSLVIGEEQFF. The CDR3 coding sequence is TGCGCCAGCAGCCTTGTGATAGGGGAGGAGCAGTTCTTC.

This clone appeared once. This chain connects TRBV6-5 to TRBJ1-4; D is uncertain. There are 13 residues in the CDR3. V was shortened by 7 bases and J by 7 bases, with 13 bases between the two germline ends. The V gene's germline CDR1 is MNHEY and CDR2 SVGAGI. Here the CDR3 reads CASKRQAGEKLFF. CDR3 nucleotides: TGTGCCAGCAAGAGGCAGGCCGGTGAAAAACTGTTTTTT.

The chain combines TRBV7-9 with TRBJ2-5; 11 bases map to TRBD1. CDR1 is SEHNR and CDR2 is FQNEAQ in the germline V gene (reference sequence). This CDR3 is 18 amino acids long. After removal of 0 bases from V and 5 bases from J, the junction contained 11 bases not matched to a gene. The DNA for the CDR3 is TGTGCCAGCAGCTTAGCGCGTCCAGGACAGGGGGCAGGGGAGACCCAGTACTTC. This gives the protein CASSLARPGQGAGETQYF.

This chain joins TRBV7-9 and TRBJ2-5; weak D call: TRBD2 (5 bases). V lost 1 base and J 9 bases, leaving 15 bases between the germline ends. The CDR3 sequence is 14 residues long. In germline, CDR1 is SEHNR, CDR2 FQNEAQ (reference sequence). CDR3 loop: CASSLEAGVVAQYF. The CDR3 region has the DNA TGTGCCAGCAGCTTAGAAGCCGGGGTGGTGGCCCAGTACTTC.

The gene calls are TRBV7-9 and TRBJ2-1, with no clear D. V was clipped by 3 bases and J by 12 bases, with 9 bases between them. The germline V gene has CDR1 SEHNR and CDR2 FQNEAQ (reference sequence). This CDR3 contains 11 residues. The CDR3, as DNA: TGTGCCAGCAGCTTGGTCCCAGGGCAGTTCTTC. Translating it yields CASSLVPGQFF.

The V and J genes are TRBV9 and TRBJ2-2; D is undetermined. The CDR3 runs to 14 residues. The V end was cut by 0 bases, the J end by 8 bases, with 11 bases between. Germline V lookup: CDR1 SGDLS, CDR2 YYNGEE. The CDR3 DNA follows: TGTGCCAGCAGCGTAGCTTCAGATTCTGGGGAGCTGTTTTTT. Amino acid sequence: CASSVASDSGELFF.

J is TRBJ2-7 and V is TRBV5-1; weak D call: TRBD1 (6 bases). The V gene's germline CDR1 is SGHRS and CDR2 YFSETQ. Trimming removed 4 bases at V and 9 bases at J, with 14 bases between. The CDR3 is made up of 12 amino acids. CDR3 DNA: TGCGCCAGCAGCCTCCAGGGGCAGCGGCAGTACTTC. Protein sequence: CASSLQGQRQYF.

The chain has TRBV19 and TRBJ2-5; a possible D gene is TRBD1 (6 bases). CDR1 is LNHDA and CDR2 is SQIVND in the germline V gene (reference sequence). V dropped 1 base and J dropped 4 bases, with 13 bases sitting between them. The CDR3 is 15 residues long. In DNA, the CDR3 is TGTGCCAGTAGTATAGGGGGGCTGACTGTAGAGACCCAGTACTTC. Amino acids: CASSIGGLTVETQYF. The complete variable domain, with remaining parts taken from reference TRBV19 and TRBJ2-5, reads DGGITQSPKYLFRKEGQNVTLSCEQNLNHDAMYWYRQDPGQGLRLIYYSQIVNDFQKGDIAEGYSVSREKKESFPLTVTSAQKNPTAFYLCASSIGGLTVETQYFGPGTRLLVL.

The J gene is TRBJ2-7, the V gene TRBV7-2, with D unresolved. V was cut by 2 bases and J by 7 bases, with 9 bases left in between. The CDR3 has 12 amino acids. Germline CDR1 reads SGHTA; CDR2 reads FQGNSA. The DNA for the CDR3 is TGTGCCAGCAGCTTATTAGCTCGGGAGCAGTACTTC. This sequence encodes CASSLLAREQYF. Complete variable domain (other parts from reference TRBV7-2 and TRBJ2-7): GAGVSQSPSNKVTEKGKDVELRCDPISGHTALYWYRQSLGQGLEFLIYFQGNSAPDKSGLPSDRFSAERTGGSVSTLTIQRTQQEDSAVYLCASSLLAREQYFGPGTRLTVT.

The V gene is TRBV18, the J gene TRBJ1-3; D unresolved. The CDR3 totals 15 residues. V lost 2 bases and J lost 4, with 12 bases in between. From germline, CDR1 is KGHSH and CDR2 LQKENI. The CDR3 reads CASSPVPDLGNTIYF. Here the CDR3 DNA reads TGTGCCAGCTCACCAGTCCCCGACTTAGGAAACACCATATATTTT.

The rearrangement joins TRBV27 to TRBJ2-7, with TRBD1 as a possible D gene (6 bases). Germline lookup yields CDR1 MNHEY and CDR2 SMNVEV (reference sequence). Trimming stripped 5 bases from V and 3 bases from J, with 17 bases between. The CDR3 spans 15 residues. Here the CDR3 DNA reads TGTGCCAGCAGTCCGGGACATTCGGGTGTCTACGAGCAGTACTTC. Protein sequence: CASSPGHSGVYEQYF.

The chain has TRBV4-2 and TRBJ2-1, with D uncertain. This CDR3 contains 12 residues. Germline values: CDR1 LGHNA, CDR2 YNFKEQ. Trimming stripped 1 base from V and 8 bases from J, with 6 bases between. The CDR3 nucleotides read TGTGCCAGCAGCCAAGTTTGGCATGAGCAGTTCTTC. The encoded protein is CASSQVWHEQFF.

The chain is built from TRBV15 and TRBJ2-5; D may match TRBD1 or TRBD2 (5 bases each). The CDR3 consists of 15 residues. V was clipped by 1 base and J by 1 base, with 10 bases between them. CDR1 and CDR2 from the germline V gene are LNHNV and YYDKDF (reference sequence). CDR3 sequence: CATSRVRGPQETQYF. The CDR3, as DNA: TGTGCCACCAGCAGAGTGAGGGGACCCCAAGAGACCCAGTACTTC.

This chain joins TRBV5-6 and TRBJ2-7; D is undetermined. The CDR3 is 12 amino acids. V lost 3 bases and J lost 0, with 4 bases in between. Germline V gene lookup returns CDR1 SGHDT and CDR2 YYEEEE. CDR3 in DNA: TGTGCCAGCAGCTATCTCTCCTACGAGCAGTACTTC. This gives the protein CASSYLSYEQYF.

The chain uses TRBV27 and TRBJ2-2; weak D call: TRBD2 (6 bases). The length of the CDR3 is 15 residues. CDR1 and CDR2 (germline): MNHEY, SMNVEV (reference sequence). The V and J ends lost 6 bases and 7 bases respectively, with 18 bases between them. CDR3 residues: CASRVTRLKVGELFF. CDR3 DNA: TGTGCCAGCAGGGTGACTAGATTGAAGGTCGGGGAGCTGTTTTTT.

V is TRBV7-2 and J is TRBJ2-2; TRBD1 is a possible D gene (5 bases). The CDR3 is 15 residues long. In germline, CDR1 is SGHTA, CDR2 FQGNSA. V shed 1 base and J shed 3 bases, with 9 bases lying between them. The CDR3 region is CASSLVRRDTGELFF. The CDR3 DNA follows: TGTGCCAGCAGCTTAGTACGCAGGGACACCGGGGAGCTGTTTTTT.

This clone has just one count. The chain joins TRBV19 to TRBJ2-2; D is perhaps TRBD2 (5 bases). V was trimmed by 3 bases and J by 3 bases, leaving 8 bases between them. The CDR3 covers 14 residues. CDR1 and CDR2 from the germline V gene are LNHDA and SQIVND (reference sequence). The CDR3 DNA sequence: TGTGCCAGTAGTATGCGGACTCACACCGGGGAGCTGTTTTTT. This gives the protein CASSMRTHTGELFF.

This chain joins TRBV29-1 and TRBJ2-5, with D possibly being TRBD1 (6 bases). CDR3 length: 13 amino acids. Germline V gives CDR1 SQVTM, CDR2 ANQGSEA. V dropped 8 bases and J dropped 0 bases, with 13 bases sitting between them. DNA of the CDR3: TGCAGCCTACTGAGGACAGACCAAGAGACCCAGTACTTC. Amino acids: CSLLRTDQETQYF.

The chain uses TRBV5-1 and TRBJ2-7; 11 bases fit TRBD1. J lost 1 base, V lost 2 bases, and 8 bases had no gene match. Germline V gene sequence: CDR1 SGHRS, CDR2 YFSETQ. The CDR3 spans 17 residues. The CDR3 here is CASSFKGQGATSYEQYF. CDR3 nucleotides: TGCGCCAGCAGCTTCAAAGGACAGGGGGCTACGTCCTACGAGCAGTACTTC.

This chain links TRBV5-1 with TRBJ1-2; D might be TRBD1 (5 bases). The CDR3 has 14 residues. Germline assignment: CDR1 SGHRS and CDR2 YFSETQ. V was cut by 4 bases and J by 2 bases, with 12 bases left in between. CDR3 coding DNA: TGCGCCAGCAGCCCGAGGACACGCAACTATGGCTACACCTTC. Translating gives CASSPRTRNYGYTF.

This chain joins TRBV19 and TRBJ2-7; 8 bases map to TRBD2. V gave up 5 bases and J gave up 3 bases; unmatched junction bases: 12. Germline-derived CDR1 and CDR2 are LNHDA and SQIVND (reference sequence). The CDR3 is made up of 16 amino acids. Here the CDR3 DNA reads TGTGCCAGTAGTGGGCGGGAGGACCGAAAAGGCTACGAGCAGTACTTC. Its translation is CASSGREDRKGYEQYF.

The genes are TRBV27 and TRBJ1-5; a weak D match, TRBD1 (5 bases). The CDR3 has 16 amino acids. V was cut by 6 bases and J by 4 bases, with 19 bases left in between. Germline V gene lookup returns CDR1 MNHEY and CDR2 SMNVEV (reference sequence). The DNA of the CDR3 is TGTGCCAGCAGCCCCTCTTTAGGGGCCCGAAATCAGCCCCAGCATTTT. This translates into CASSPSLGARNQPQHF.

The rearrangement joins TRBV30 to TRBJ1-5, with D uncertain. In germline, CDR1 is GTSNPN, CDR2 SVGIG (reference sequence). This CDR3 is built from 14 residues. Trimming took 0 bases from V and 7 from J, leaving 13 bases between them. The CDR3 nucleotides read TGTGCCTGGAGTGTACAAGGGAGTCGACAGCCCCAGCATTTT. Its translation is CAWSVQGSRQPQHF. Looking up the rest from reference TRBV30 and TRBJ1-5 gives the full variable domain: SQTIHQWPATLVQPVGSPLSLECTVEGTSNPNLYWYRQAAGRGLQLLFYSVGIGQISSEVPQNLSASRPQDRQFILSSKKLLLSDSGFYLCAWSVQGSRQPQHFGDGTRLSIL.

The V gene is TRBV25-1, the J gene TRBJ2-3; 7 bases match TRBD2. Trimming cost V 1 base and J 1 base; bases outside gene matches: 2. This CDR3 contains 15 residues. Per the germline V gene, CDR1 is MGHDK and CDR2 is SYGVNS. The CDR3 loop reads CASSESAGRTDTQYF. CDR3 sequence (DNA): TGTGCCAGCAGTGAATCAGCGGGGCGCACAGATACGCAGTATTTT.